Below, one TCR beta chain is given with its context. The antigen remains unidentified. Produced via immunoSEQ multiplex PCR; TCRdb's table is partial and in-frame only. The sample holds under 55,000 clones; 80% to 90% are singletons and the top ten take approximately 15%. The data are from a study of T cell clones after liver transplantation. The wider study: Tolerance: complete withdrawal held at least one year, liver enzymes staying within twice normal. Study-wide points: Migration into the graft, not deletion, may explain lost graft donor-reactive T cells.

CDR1 is SGHRS, CDR2 YFSETQ, per germline. Trimming left V 0 bases short and J 5 bases short, with 6 bases between. The CDR3 is 13 amino acids. The genes are TRBV5-1 and TRBJ1-3; D is ambiguous. The material sequenced was CD8+ T cells from blood, taken 12 months after liver transplant. This receptor was taken from a human patient who received a liver transplant. The T cells may partly be graft donor cells. The CDR3 nucleotides are TGCGCCAGCAGCTTGGAAGAGAGAAACACCATATATTTT. Protein: CASSLEERNTIYF.